The 5 T cell receptor beta chains below all came from one sample that was sequenced in a study of OX40 agonist ivuxolimab in advanced cancers. Only in-frame clones appear in the TCRdb table, and some are missing; sequencing was by immunoSEQ multiplex PCR. The data show 70,000 to 95,000 clones, with approximately 82% seen just once and 0.76% held by the top ten. This specimen consisted of CD4+ or CD8+ T cells sorted from blood, obtained in a trial of the OX40 agonist ivuxolimab. Source of these receptors: an adult with an advanced solid tumor such as melanoma, head and neck, liver or kidney cancer.

This clone appeared once. The chain joins TRBV11-2 to TRBJ1-1; D not resolved. Germline V gives CDR1 SGHAT, CDR2 FQNNGV. Trimming took 1 base from V and 4 from J, leaving 7 bases between them. The CDR3 covers 13 residues. The CDR3 DNA reads as TGTGCCAGCAGCTTAGTTCTGAGCACTGAAGCTTTCTTT. Its translation: CASSLVLSTEAFF.

The chain has TRBV18 and TRBJ2-2; no definite D call. Trimming removed 0 bases at V and 4 bases at J, with 12 bases between. The CDR3 runs to 16 residues. Germline V gives CDR1 KGHSH, CDR2 LQKENI. In DNA, the CDR3 is TGTGCCAGCTCACCACCTAACACCCTCGCCACCGGGGAGCTGTTTTTT. Protein product: CASSPPNTLATGELFF.

J is TRBJ2-7 and V is TRBV6-6; D gene unclear. Trimming pared 4 bases from V and 0 bases from J, leaving 13 bases between. The length of the CDR3 is 15 residues. Germline V lookup: CDR1 MNHNY, CDR2 SVGAGI (reference sequence). The CDR3 region is CASSSPRGLSYEQYF. CDR3 in DNA: TGTGCCAGCAGTTCCCCGAGAGGCCTCTCCTACGAGCAGTACTTC.

The V and J genes are TRBV5-4 and TRBJ2-7; the D is unclear. V dropped 0 bases and J dropped 6 bases, with 10 bases sitting between them. The germline gives CDR1 SGHNT, CDR2 YYREEE (reference sequence). This CDR3 has 13 residues. The CDR3: CASSLGLVGEQYF. CDR3 DNA sequence: TGTGCCAGCAGCTTGGGCCTCGTGGGCGAGCAGTACTTC.

The chain employs TRBV5-1 and TRBJ1-2, with 7 nucleotides matching TRBD1. V lost 7 bases, J lost 2 bases, and 5 bases stayed unmatched. The germline CDR1 and CDR2 sequences are SGHRS and YFSETQ. The CDR3 is made up of 13 amino acids. The CDR3 nucleotides read TGCGCCAGCTCGCCGACAGGGAACTATGGCTACACCTTC. This sequence encodes CASSPTGNYGYTF. Full variable domain (remainder filled in from reference TRBV5-1 and TRBJ1-2): KAGVTQTPRYLIKTRGQQVTLSCSPISGHRSVSWYQQTPGQGLQFLFEYFSETQRNKGNFPGRFSGRQFSNSRSEMNVSTLELGDSALYLCASSPTGNYGYTFGSGTRLTVV.